Below, 21 T cell receptor beta chains from the same sample are listed, as sequenced in a study of blood T cell repertoires in COVID-19. Repertoires were generated with immunoSEQ multiplex PCR, while TCRdb's copy carries only in-frame clones and drops some. The sample records around 140,000 clones, about 87% being singletons. Sequencing was done on a sample of peripheral blood. These receptors all stem from a man aged 55 to 70 with active or convalescent COVID-19.

The V and J genes are TRBV11-2 and TRBJ1-3, with D unresolved. This CDR3 spans 12 amino acids. Per the germline V gene, CDR1 is SGHAT and CDR2 is FQNNGV. Between the trimmed V and J ends, which lost 5 bases and 4 bases, there was a span of 6 bases. This chain's CDR3 is CASSPRGNTIYF. In DNA form, the CDR3 reads TGTGCCAGCAGCCCGAGAGGAAACACCATATATTTT. The entire variable domain, with the rest obtained from reference TRBV11-2 and TRBJ1-3, is as follows: EAGVAQSPRYKIIEKRQSVAFWCNPISGHATLYWYQQILGQGPKLLIQFQNNGVVDDSQLPKDRFSAERLKGVDSTLKIQPAKLEDSAVYLCASSPRGNTIYFGEGSWLTVV.

This clone turned up a few times. The chain recombines TRBV28 with TRBJ2-4, with D possibly TRBD1 on 6 matching bases. Looked up from germline, CDR1 is MDHEN and CDR2 is SYDVKM. V was pared by 8 bases and J by 3 bases, with 17 bases between. CDR3 size: 15 residues. The CDR3 reads CASSMLEDSKNIQYF. The CDR3, as DNA: TGTGCCAGCTCGATGCTGGAGGACAGCAAAAACATTCAGTACTTC.

J is TRBJ2-5 and V is TRBV10-1; 8 nucleotides align to TRBD1. The CDR3 covers 14 residues. CDR1 WNHNN and CDR2 SYGVQD come from the germline V gene (reference sequence). The CDR3 coding sequence is TGCCCCCGCAGTCGACAGGGGTCTAGGGAGACCCAGTACTTC. This encodes CPRSRQGSRETQYF.

The V gene is TRBV6-5, the J gene TRBJ2-7, with 10 nucleotides matching TRBD2. Trimming took 5 bases from V and 2 from J; bases not matched to a gene: 6. Germline CDR1 and CDR2: MNHEY and SVGAGI. The CDR3 has 15 amino acids. The CDR3 region is CASSLAGVSPYEQYF. CDR3 coding DNA: TGTGCCAGCAGTCTAGCGGGAGTTTCCCCCTACGAGCAGTACTTC.

This chain connects TRBV20-1 to TRBJ1-2; D unresolved. The CDR3 contains 13 residues. Trimming took 3 bases from V and 4 from J, leaving 12 bases between them. Per the germline V gene, CDR1 is DFQATT and CDR2 is SNEGSKA (reference sequence). As DNA, the CDR3 is TGCAGTGCTAGTGCTGGGAGCGGCTATGGCTACACCTTC. Its translation is CSASAGSGYGYTF.

The chain links TRBV5-1 to TRBJ1-1, with no clear D. The CDR3 runs to 15 residues. Germline V gene data show CDR1 as SGHRS and CDR2 as YFSETQ. V was trimmed by 0 bases and J by 2 bases, leaving 11 bases between them. The CDR3 DNA follows: TGCGCCAGCAGCTTGGTTGGCGGGTTAAACACTGAAGCTTTCTTT. As protein: CASSLVGGLNTEAFF.

The table lists this clone with a count of one. The rearrangement joins TRBV11-3 to TRBJ2-5; possible D gene TRBD1, 6 bases. V lost 5 bases and J lost 2, with 9 bases in between. The CDR3 has 13 amino acids. The germline CDR1 and CDR2 sequences are SGHNT and YENEEA. The CDR3 sequence: CASSRDNQETQYF. Here the CDR3 DNA reads TGTGCCAGCAGCAGGGACAATCAAGAGACCCAGTACTTC.

This rearrangement joins TRBV24-1 to TRBJ2-3; 7 nucleotides agree with TRBD1. The CDR3 is made up of 16 amino acids. The germline V gene has CDR1 KGHDR and CDR2 SFDVKD. J lost 0 bases, V lost 2 bases, and 4 bases had no gene match. As DNA, the CDR3 is TGTGCCACCAGTGATTCGGACAGGCCTAGCACAGATACGCAGTATTTT. It codes for CATSDSDRPSTDTQYF.

The CDR3 sequence: CASSQTGSLTYEQYF. The CDR3 coding sequence is TGCGCCAGCAGCCAGACAGGTAGCCTTACCTACGAGCAGTACTTC. The rearrangement joins TRBV4-1 to TRBJ2-7, with D perhaps TRBD1 (6 bases). This CDR3 spans 15 amino acids. V was shortened by 3 bases and J by 2 bases, with 14 bases between the two germline ends. Germline V gene data show CDR1 as MGHRA and CDR2 as YSYEKL.

The rearrangement uses TRBV13 and TRBJ2-5, with 9 bases lining up with TRBD2. The CDR3 has 14 amino acids. Germline assignment: CDR1 PRHDT and CDR2 FYEKMQ (reference sequence). The V gene end was trimmed by 5 bases and the J gene end by 3 bases; junction bases not matched to a gene: 4. CDR3 DNA sequence: TGTGCCAGCAGCGCGGGACTAGCAGAAGAGACCCAGTACTTC. Translating gives CASSAGLAEETQYF. The full variable domain, rest sourced from reference TRBV13 and TRBJ2-5, is AAGVIQSPRHLIKEKRETATLKCYPIPRHDTVYWYQQGPGQDPQFLISFYEKMQSDKGSIPDRFSAQQFSDYHSELNMSSLELGDSALYFCASSAGLAEETQYFGPGTRLLVL.

The chain combines TRBV7-2 with TRBJ2-5; 7 bases are a match to TRBD1. Germline assignment: CDR1 SGHTA and CDR2 FQGNSA. This CDR3 has 14 residues. With V trimmed by 4 bases and J by 5 bases, 7 bases remained unmatched. As DNA, the CDR3 is TGTGCCAGCAGCTCACAGGGGAGCAAGGAGACCCAGTACTTC. It yields the protein CASSSQGSKETQYF.

V usage is TRBV21-1 and J usage is TRBJ1-5. TRBV21-1 is tagged as a pseudogene. The CDR3 length is 14 residues. This chain's CDR3 is CASSKAGDNQPQHF. The CDR3 nucleotides read TGTGCCAGCAGCAAAGCCGGGGACAATCAGCCCCAGCATTTT.

The chain joins TRBV10-1 to TRBJ2-2; TRBD1 matches at 9 bases. V shed 1 base and J 3 bases; nucleotides not matched to a gene: 6. CDR1 is WNHNN, CDR2 SYGVQD, per germline (reference sequence). This CDR3 has 17 amino acids. The CDR3 protein is CASSEYRTGVDTGELFF. The CDR3 region has the DNA TGCGCCAGCAGTGAGTACCGGACAGGGGTGGACACCGGGGAGCTGTTTTTT.

The chain carries TRBV9 and TRBJ2-1; TRBD2 matches 7 bases. Looked up from germline, CDR1 is SGDLS and CDR2 is YYNGEE. V shed 0 bases, J shed 4 bases, and the junction held 7 bases outside the gene matches. CDR3 length: 16 amino acids. The CDR3 protein is CASSVVGSGSYNEQFF. For the CDR3, the DNA is TGTGCCAGCAGCGTAGTAGGTAGCGGGTCGTACAATGAGCAGTTCTTC.

This chain connects TRBV5-1 to TRBJ2-6, with TRBD2 as a possible D gene (6 bases). Looked up from germline, CDR1 is SGHRS and CDR2 is YFSETQ. The CDR3 extends over 19 amino acids. Trimming pared 0 bases from V and 0 bases from J, leaving 16 bases between. CDR3 sequence: CASSLAGGDSPSGANVLTF. CDR3 coding DNA: TGCGCCAGCAGCTTGGCCGGAGGGGACTCCCCCTCTGGGGCCAACGTCCTGACTTTC.

The J gene is TRBJ1-3, the V gene TRBV7-9; the D gene is possibly TRBD1 (5 bases). Trimming pared 5 bases from V and 0 bases from J, leaving 8 bases between. The CDR3 runs 14 residues. From germline, CDR1 is SEHNR and CDR2 FQNEAQ (reference sequence). DNA for the CDR3: TGTGCCAGCAGCCCAGGGTTCTCTGGAAACACCATATATTTT. Translating it yields CASSPGFSGNTIYF.

The rearrangement uses TRBV6-5 and TRBJ2-3, with TRBD2 as a possible D gene (5 bases). The CDR3 loop spans 15 amino acids. Per germline, CDR1 MNHEY and CDR2 SVGAGI. Trimming took 7 bases from V and 7 from J, leaving 21 bases between them. The CDR3 region is CASKPTKTGRYTQYF. CDR3 coding DNA: TGTGCCAGCAAACCGACCAAGACTGGGAGATATACGCAGTATTTT.

In this sample, this clone turned up a few times. The J gene is TRBJ2-2, the V gene TRBV2; D is possibly TRBD2 (5 bases). The CDR3 loop spans 13 amino acids. V was clipped by 6 bases and J by 6 bases, with 11 bases between them. Germline CDR1 reads SNHLY; CDR2 reads FYNNEI. CDR3 region: CASRPGEAGELFF. The CDR3 region has the DNA TGTGCCAGCAGACCCGGGGAAGCCGGGGAGCTGTTTTTT.

V gene TRBV28 combines with J gene TRBJ2-7; 8 bases align to TRBD2. Losses at the gene ends were 3 bases for V and 0 bases for J; bases not matched to a gene: 4. Germline V gene data show CDR1 as MDHEN and CDR2 as SYDVKM. This CDR3 is built from 15 residues. CDR3 in amino acids: CASSFSGSPSYEQYF. CDR3 nucleotide sequence: TGTGCCAGCAGTTTCAGCGGGAGCCCCTCCTACGAGCAGTACTTC.

This rearrangement joins TRBV6-5 to TRBJ2-4; 8 bases map to TRBD2. CDR3 length: 14 residues. Germline V CDR1 and CDR2: MNHEY, SVGAGI. V dropped 2 bases and J dropped 8; count of bases not matched to a gene: 5. The CDR3 here is CASSYEPSGHIQYF. The DNA of the CDR3 is TGTGCCAGCAGTTACGAGCCTAGCGGGCACATTCAGTACTTC.

The CDR3 spells CASSQDLRGNQPQHF. CDR3 nucleotides: TGTGCCAGCAGCCAAGATCTAAGGGGAAATCAGCCCCAGCATTTT. The chain is built from TRBV3-1 (or the pseudogene TRBV3-2) and TRBJ1-5; D is possibly TRBD1 (5 bases). The CDR3 extends over 15 amino acids. The germline gives CDR1 LGHDT, CDR2 YNNKEL (reference sequence). V lost 0 bases to trimming and J lost 4 bases, with 10 bases between them.